This T cell receptor beta chain was sequenced during a study of OX40 agonist ivuxolimab in advanced cancers. For the wider study: The costimulatory receptor OX40 (CD134) was targeted by ivuxolimab, a fully human IgG2 agonistic monoclonal antibody. Partial responses were achieved by three dose-escalation patients, of whom one had hepatocellular carcinoma and two had cutaneous melanoma. In the dose-escalation cohort, about four fifths of patients were male, and the mean age was approximately 60 years with a range of about 20 to 80. The paper covers the monotherapy dose-escalation part of the phase I ivuxolimab trial, which included N of about 50 patients. Prior anti-PD-1, anti-PD-L1 or anti-CTLA-4 therapy was permitted, and checkpoint inhibitors had been received by roughly 42% of dose-escalation patients. The purpose of peripheral TCRbeta sequencing was to test whether ivuxolimab changed TCR sequence diversity and led to clonal T-cell expansion. Among the 50 to 55 dose-escalation patients, roughly 20 had hepatocellular carcinoma, roughly 15 melanoma, 9 renal cell carcinoma and 9 head and neck cancer. Intravenous ivuxolimab was administered to patients every 2 weeks at six dose levels: 0.01, 0.1, 0.3, 1.5, 3 and 10 mg/kg.

General study outcomes and caveats: At doses of 0.1 to 3.0 mg/kg, clonal expansion of both CD4+ and CD8+ T cells in blood was seen between baseline and week 6. Low levels of normalized T-cell clonal expansion were also seen in some nonresponding patients. The antigen specificity of the clonally expanded peripheral T cells was not determined. In partial responders in the 0.1-3.0 mg/kg groups, normalized peripheral clonal expansion was found to be among the lowest, especially among CD8+ T cells. On average, CD8+ T cells showed more expanded clones than CD4+ T cells after ivuxolimab.

The table lists this clone with a count of one. Which antigen it targets is not known. It has no much larger one-base neighbor in the sample; base qualities were not kept. Patients with autoimmune disease history or receiving systemic immunosuppression were excluded from the trial. Peripheral blood for TCR sequencing was collected from all dose cohorts at baseline, on cycle 4 day 1, and on cycle 7 day 1. The samples were drawn from a first-in-human, open-label, multicenter phase I dose-escalation trial of ivuxolimab. The trial enrolled adults with locally advanced or metastatic head and neck squamous cell, hepatocellular, melanoma or renal cell carcinoma. Before TCR sequencing, CD4+ and CD8+ T cells were separately sorted from peripheral blood. Genomic DNA was extracted from sorted cells for sequencing of the TCRbeta CDR3 region. The immunoSEQ Assay was used to sequence the TCRbeta CDR3 regions. TCRdb obtained this table from immuneACCESS and retained in-frame rearrangements with V and J assigned. These tables miss some clones; where compared with another copy, unresolved V genes account for less than half of the shortfall, and the remainder is unexplained. The sample table lists about 54,000 clones, roughly four fifths of them with a count of one. The ten largest make up approximately 1.3% of the sample.

In the germline V gene (reference sequence), CDR1 corresponds to SEHNR and CDR2 to FQNEAQ. The junction carries 18 bases between V and J, which are trimmed by 7 bases and 6 bases respectively. The CDR3, from cysteine to phenylalanine, totals 15 residues. The kept DNA is CDR3 alone, 45 bases in frame from the first base. The sequence came from an adult with an advanced solid tumor such as melanoma, head and neck, liver or kidney cancer. This sequence uses TRBV7-9 and TRBJ1-4, and possibly TRBD1, on 6 matching bases. Source: CD4+ or CD8+ T cells sorted from blood, taken in a trial of the OX40 agonist ivuxolimab. The CDR3 protein: CASTRAFGGDEKLFF. The sequenced DNA: TGTGCCAGCACCAGGGCATTCGGGGGCGATGAAAAACTGTTTTTT.